This TCR beta chain was sequenced in a study of long-term antiretroviral therapy in people with HIV. Researchers report immunoSEQ v3.0 was run at survey level. Produced via immunoSEQ multiplex PCR; TCRdb's table is partial and in-frame only. The sample lists 20,000 to 25,000 clones, about nine tenths occurring once. V lost 5 bases and J lost 2; bases outside the gene matches: 7. The CDR3 has 15 amino acids. The germline CDR1 and CDR2 sequences are MNHEY and SVGAGI. There was at least one pre-ART PBMC sample for each donor, plus at least two post-ART PBMC samples. The TCR was taken from a man between 18 and 35 years old with HIV. The chain uses TRBV6-5 and TRBJ2-7; TRBD1 aligns across 9 bases. The material was unsorted PBMCs, obtained 0.2 years before starting antiretroviral therapy. The CDR3 reads CASSRGQGKAYEQYF. The CDR3 DNA sequence: TGTGCCAGCAGTCGCGGACAGGGGAAGGCCTACGAGCAGTACTTC.